The 20 T cell receptor beta chains presented below share a single source sample, sequenced in a study of control samples from healthy donors and cancer patients. Sequencing used immunoSEQ multiplex PCR; TCRdb keeps in-frame clones, though not all of them. The sample consists of over 150,000 clones, roughly 95% of them appearing once. Material for sequencing was blood. These receptor sequences come from a woman in her twenties or thirties in good health.

V gene TRBV2 combines with J gene TRBJ1-1; 9 nucleotides agree with TRBD1. The ends lost 8 bases at V and 3 bases at J; junction bases unmatched: 4. Per the germline V gene, CDR1 is SNHLY and CDR2 is FYNNEI. The CDR3 has 13 residues. The CDR3 region is CASQDRGDTEAFF. DNA for the CDR3: TGTGCCAGCCAAGACAGGGGGGACACTGAAGCTTTCTTT.

This rearrangement joins TRBV19 to TRBJ1-6; D perhaps matches TRBD1 (6 bases). The V end was cut by 8 bases, the J end by 0 bases, with 17 bases between. This CDR3 has 17 amino acids. Germline assignment: CDR1 LNHDA and CDR2 SQIVND (reference sequence). In DNA, the CDR3 is TGTGCCAGTGTGGACAGCTCGTCGAGCTCCTATAATTCACCCCTCCACTTT. Amino acids: CASVDSSSSSYNSPLHF.

The V call is TRBV3-1 (or the pseudogene TRBV3-2), the J call TRBJ2-5, with D unresolved. V lost 4 bases to trimming and J lost 1 base, with 10 bases between them. The CDR3 runs 14 residues. Germline lookup yields CDR1 LGHDT and CDR2 YNNKEL (reference sequence). CDR3 nucleotide sequence: TGTGCCAGCAGCCTACGACGGATCCAAGAGACCCAGTACTTC. As protein: CASSLRRIQETQYF.

This chain uses TRBV15 with TRBJ2-1; D is unclear. Trimming stripped 0 bases from V and 9 bases from J, with 15 bases between. Looked up from germline, CDR1 is LNHNV and CDR2 is YYDKDF (reference sequence). The CDR3 is 15 residues long. CDR3 DNA: TGTGCCACCAGCAGAGAGGTGGCCGGGTCTGGTGAGCAGTTCTTC. Protein product: CATSREVAGSGEQFF.

This clone was recorded only once. This sequence joins TRBV11-2 and TRBJ1-6; possibly TRBD1 for D (6 bases). Trimming took off 1 base at V and 10 bases at J, with 14 bases between the two ends. The CDR3 consists of 15 residues. Germline loops: CDR1 SGHAT, CDR2 FQNNGV. The CDR3, as DNA: TGTGCCAGCAGCTTAGTAGGCCAGGGGCGATCACCCCTCCACTTT. This sequence encodes CASSLVGQGRSPLHF.

The rearrangement links TRBV5-1 to TRBJ2-7; TRBD1 matches 7 bases. V gave up 4 bases and J gave up 0 bases; unmatched junction bases: 13. Germline V gene data show CDR1 as SGHRS and CDR2 as YFSETQ. The CDR3 consists of 17 residues. CDR3 sequence reads: CASSQPAGQVSSYEQYF. Written as DNA, the CDR3 is TGCGCCAGCAGCCAACCTGCCGGACAGGTTAGCTCCTACGAGCAGTACTTC. Variable domain in full (rest from reference TRBV5-1 and TRBJ2-7): KAGVTQTPRYLIKTRGQQVTLSCSPISGHRSVSWYQQTPGQGLQFLFEYFSETQRNKGNFPGRFSGRQFSNSRSEMNVSTLELGDSALYLCASSQPAGQVSSYEQYFGPGTRLTVT.

The V gene is TRBV6-2 or TRBV6-3, the J gene TRBJ2-2, with a possible D match to TRBD1 (6 bases). V was clipped by 5 bases and J by 2 bases, with 15 bases between them. The CDR3 consists of 16 residues. The germline V gene has CDR1 MNHEY and CDR2 SVGEGT. The CDR3 region has the DNA TGTGCCAGCAGTCGGTCGGTACAGGGTAACACCGGGGAGCTGTTTTTT. Amino acids: CASSRSVQGNTGELFF.

This sequence joins TRBV14 and TRBJ2-7; 7 positions agree with TRBD1. Trimming cost V 7 bases and J 9 bases; bases outside gene matches: 12. Germline CDR1 is SGHDN and CDR2 is FVKESK. This CDR3 contains 13 residues. The CDR3 DNA reads as TGTGCCAGCACAAATGACAGGGCCCTGGGGCAGTACTTC. This gives the protein CASTNDRALGQYF.

The rearrangement joins TRBV13 to TRBJ2-5; D is unclear. CDR3 length equals 13 residues. Germline V gene lookup returns CDR1 PRHDT and CDR2 FYEKMQ (reference sequence). The V gene lost 2 bases and the J gene lost 2 bases, with 6 bases spanning the gap. The CDR3 DNA is TGTGCCAGCAGCTTAAACTCTCAAGAGACCCAGTACTTC. Translating it yields CASSLNSQETQYF.

CDR3 DNA sequence: TGTGCCAGCAGCCCCCCATATGGGCAGTACTTC. Translation gives CASSPPYGQYF. The rearrangement uses TRBV21-1 and TRBJ2-7. TRBV21-1 is a recognized pseudogene. The CDR3 is made up of 11 amino acids.

The V and J genes are TRBV29-1 and TRBJ2-2; D call uncertain. CDR1 is SQVTM and CDR2 is ANQGSEA in the germline V gene. This CDR3 has 11 residues. The V and J ends lost 5 bases and 6 bases respectively, with 7 bases between them. This CDR3 is CSVTYAGELFF. The CDR3 DNA follows: TGCAGCGTTACCTATGCCGGGGAGCTGTTTTTT.

The chain links TRBV9 to TRBJ2-7; D is possibly TRBD1 or TRBD2 (5 bases each). Germline-derived CDR1 and CDR2 are SGDLS and YYNGEE. The CDR3 has 15 residues. V lost 0 bases and J 0 bases, leaving 10 bases between the germline ends. In DNA, the CDR3 is TGTGCCAGCAGCGTAGGGGACCGATACTCCTACGAGCAGTACTTC. Protein: CASSVGDRYSYEQYF.

The chain carries TRBV5-1 and TRBJ1-1; D unclear. The V end was cut by 0 bases, the J end by 1 base, with 7 bases between. Germline loops: CDR1 SGHRS, CDR2 YFSETQ. CDR3 size: 14 residues. CDR3 DNA sequence: TGCGCCAGCAGCTTGGAGGTAGGGAACACTGAAGCTTTCTTT. Translating gives CASSLEVGNTEAFF.

This chain connects TRBV7-9 to TRBJ1-5; no clear D gene. This CDR3 is 14 amino acids long. V was shortened by 5 bases and J by 4 bases, with 12 bases between the two germline ends. Looked up from germline, CDR1 is SEHNR and CDR2 is FQNEAQ (reference sequence). The chain's CDR3 is CASSPWTENQPQHF. The CDR3 DNA is TGTGCCAGCAGCCCATGGACTGAGAATCAGCCCCAGCATTTT.

The chain uses TRBV19 and TRBJ1-3; no firm D call. Germline V gene lookup returns CDR1 LNHDA and CDR2 SQIVND (reference sequence). Trimming shortened V by 6 bases and J by 0 bases, and 12 bases separated the two germline ends. This CDR3 spans 15 amino acids. CDR3 sequence (DNA): TGTGCCAGTAGCCGAAGGCTGGCCTCTGGAAACACCATATATTTT. It encodes CASSRRLASGNTIYF.

This clone was seen a single time. This chain connects TRBV10-3 to TRBJ2-1, with D possibly matching TRBD2 (6 bases). The V and J ends lost 1 base and 7 bases respectively, with 14 bases between them. The CDR3 has 15 residues. Germline lookup yields CDR1 ENHRY and CDR2 SYGVKD. The CDR3 sequence is CAISEWSGGSNEQFF. In DNA, the CDR3 is TGTGCCATCAGTGAGTGGTCAGGAGGGTCAAATGAGCAGTTCTTC.

The CDR3 region is CATSDQPGTSGDTDTQYF. Here the CDR3 DNA reads TGTGCCACCAGTGACCAACCGGGGACTAGCGGGGACACAGATACGCAGTATTTT. This chain connects TRBV24-1 to TRBJ2-3; 13 nucleotides line up with TRBD2. V trimming: 4 bases; J trimming: 2 bases; junction bases outside the gene matches: 8. The length of the CDR3 is 18 residues. CDR1 and CDR2 (germline): KGHDR, SFDVKD.

The V and J genes are TRBV14 and TRBJ1-1; D unresolved. The germline gives CDR1 SGHDN, CDR2 FVKESK. This CDR3 contains 14 residues. V was cut by 4 bases and J by 9 bases, with 18 bases left in between. CDR3 protein: CASSRLGAQTKAFF. CDR3 coding DNA: TGTGCCAGCAGCCGACTAGGTGCGCAGACTAAAGCTTTCTTT.

The chain is built from TRBV11-2 and TRBJ2-4; no clear D. The CDR3 runs 14 residues. Germline V lookup: CDR1 SGHAT, CDR2 FQNNGV. Trimming took off 0 bases at V and 0 bases at J, with 3 bases between the two ends. The chain's CDR3 is CASSLDIAKNIQYF. CDR3 nucleotides: TGTGCCAGCAGCTTAGATATAGCCAAAAACATTCAGTACTTC.

The chain joins TRBV18 to TRBJ1-4, with a weak D call TRBD1 (5 bases). V was pared by 3 bases and J by 1 base, with 9 bases between. This CDR3 comprises 15 residues. Germline V lookup: CDR1 KGHSH, CDR2 LQKENI. The CDR3 DNA is TGTGCCAGCTCACCCAGGGCGGAAACTAATGAAAAACTGTTTTTT. This codes for CASSPRAETNEKLFF.